This is a list of T cell receptor beta chains from one sample in a study of Ad26.COV2.S vaccination and SARS-CoV-2 variants. Profiling relied on immunoSEQ multiplex PCR, and the TCRdb table lists in-frame clones only, not all of them. Among over 400,000 clones listed, about 90% were seen once. The sample was peripheral blood, taken in a trial of Ad26.COV2.S vaccine versus placebo. The receptors were sampled from a person between 18 and 59 years old who received the Ad26.COV2.S COVID-19 vaccine or a placebo. Both conserved end residues are part of each CDR3. A D gene is named only where the DNA matches it firmly. Clone size is stated in some rows and not others, as once, few, many or a class when expanded.

D	size	V	J	DNA	CDR3
TRBD1	.	TRBV5-4	TRBJ2-1	TGTGCCAGCAAAAAGACAGGGAAATACAATGAGCAGTTCTTC	CASKKTGKYNEQFF
TRBD1	.	TRBV30	TRBJ1-5	TGTGCCTGGAGCGACACAGGGGTAGGTCAGCCCCAGCATTTT	CAWSDTGVGQPQHF
.	.	TRBV7-2	TRBJ2-7	TGTGCCAGCAGCTTACTTGGGGCCCCCAGCGCCTACGAGCAGTACTTC	CASSLLGAPSAYEQYF
.	.	TRBV18	TRBJ2-3	TGTGCCAGCTCACCGTTCCCGCAGGGGTCCGATACGCAGTATTTT	CASSPFPQGSDTQYF
.	.	TRBV2	TRBJ2-7	TGTGCCATCGTACTCCGGGACAACTCCTACGAGCAGTACTTC	CAIVLRDNSYEQYF
TRBD1	.	TRBV19	TRBJ2-7	TGTGCCAGTAGTATTCGAAAGATAGGAGCAGGGGGTTGGCACGAGCAGTACTTC	CASSIRKIGAGGWHEQYF
.	once	TRBV3-1/TRBV3-2	TRBJ2-7	TGTGCCAGCAGCCTTGGCGGGGTAGTCCGGAACGAGCAGTACTTC	CASSLGGVVRNEQYF
.	.	TRBV2	TRBJ2-3	TGTGCCAGCAGTCCCGAGGGGGGTAGCACAGATACGCAGTATTTT	CASSPEGGSTDTQYF
.	once	TRBV7-2	TRBJ2-7	TGTGCCAGCAGCCTGGAGGGTGGCAGGTCCCACGAGCAGTACTTC	CASSLEGGRSHEQYF
.	.	TRBV28	TRBJ2-3	TGTGCCAGCAGTTTTAGACTCACAGATACGCAGTATTTT	CASSFRLTDTQYF
.	.	TRBV19	TRBJ1-1	TGTGCCAGTAGTACCGGGGCCCAGACTGAAGCTTTCTTT	CASSTGAQTEAFF
.	once	TRBV19	TRBJ1-1	TGTGCCAGTAGACCGGACCCACCGGAGGTGCTCACTGAAGCTTTCTTT	CASRPDPPEVLTEAFF
TRBD1	.	TRBV5-1	TRBJ2-7	TGCGCCAGCAGCTTGGCCCCCGGACAGGGGTTCTACGAGCAGTACTTC	CASSLAPGQGFYEQYF
.	.	TRBV11-2	TRBJ2-6	TGTGCCAGCAGCTTACCCCACCACTCTGGGGCCAACGTCCTGACTTTC	CASSLPHHSGANVLTF
TRBD2	.	TRBV5-4	TRBJ2-3	TGTGCCAGCAGCTTGGAAGGTAGCGGGGGCCTTTCTGATACGCAGTATTTT	CASSLEGSGGLSDTQYF
.	few	TRBV4-1	TRBJ1-2	TGCGCCAGCAGCCCGACTTTCCAGCGGGATGGGTATGGCTACACCTTC	CASSPTFQRDGYGYTF
.	.	TRBV18	TRBJ2-4	TGTGCCAGCTCTTCGGGGCGGGGAGCCAAAAACATTCAGTACTTC	CASSSGRGAKNIQYF
TRBD1	.	TRBV4-3	TRBJ1-6	TGCGCCAGCAGCCCCGGGGACAGGGGGCATTCACCCCTCCACTTT	CASSPGDRGHSPLHF
TRBD2	.	TRBV4-1	TRBJ2-5	TGCGCCAGCAGCCAAGATCCTAGCGGGGTTCAAGAGACCCAGTACTTC	CASSQDPSGVQETQYF
.	.	TRBV19	TRBJ1-3	TGTGCCAGTAGTTCGGACGTGAACACCATATATTTT	CASSSDVNTIYF
TRBD1	.	TRBV19	TRBJ2-7	TGTGCCAGTAGTATAGGCGGGACAGGGCAGATCGGCTCCTACGAGCAGTACTTC	CASSIGGTGQIGSYEQYF
TRBD1	once	TRBV6-1	TRBJ2-7	TGTGCCAGCAGTGAAGGGGACAGGGGCTACGAGCAGTACTTC	CASSEGDRGYEQYF
TRBD1	.	TRBV30	TRBJ1-4	TGTGCCTGGAAACCCGGGACAGGCGGCGAAAAACTGTTTTTT	CAWKPGTGGEKLFF
.	.	TRBV5-5	TRBJ1-1	TGTGCCAGCAGCTTGGTCGCGCCGAACACTGAAGCTTTCTTT	CASSLVAPNTEAFF
TRBD1	.	TRBV19	TRBJ2-3	TGTGCCAGTAGTGCCGACAGGGGCACAGATACGCAGTATTTT	CASSADRGTDTQYF
TRBD2	once	TRBV4-1	TRBJ2-1	TGCGCCAGCAGCCGAACAACTAGCGGAGGATACAATGAGCAGTTCTTC	CASSRTTSGGYNEQFF
.	.	TRBV18	TRBJ2-6	TGTGCCAGCTCACTAGCTGGGGCCAACGTCCTGACTTTC	CASSLAGANVLTF
.	.	TRBV18	TRBJ2-1	TGTGCCAGCTCACCACCGATTTCAAGAAACAATGAGCAGTTCTTC	CASSPPISRNNEQFF
TRBD1	.	TRBV2	TRBJ1-5	TGTGCCAGCAACTTAGACAGGGCCGTCAATCAGCCCCAGCATTTT	CASNLDRAVNQPQHF
.	.	TRBV28	TRBJ1-1	TGTGCCAGCAGTTTAAGGTTTGGGACTGAAGCTTTCTTT	CASSLRFGTEAFF
.	once	TRBV5-5	TRBJ2-7	TGTGCCAGCAGCCTCACAGGGTCGGCTGTTTGGACTTATCCCATTAGCGAGCAGTACTTC	CASSLTGSAVWTYPISEQYF
.	.	TRBV30	TRBJ1-5	TGTGCCTGGAGTGTACCCTGGGGTTATCAGCCCCAGCATTTT	CAWSVPWGYQPQHF
.	.	TRBV5-5	TRBJ1-4	TGTGCCAGCAGCTCCCGGGACACCAATGAAAAACTGTTTTTT	CASSSRDTNEKLFF
TRBD1	.	TRBV27	TRBJ2-7	TGTGCCAGCAGTCCCCGGGACAGGACCCCCTACGAGCAGTACTTC	CASSPRDRTPYEQYF
TRBD1	once	TRBV19	TRBJ1-4	TGTGCCAGTAGCACAGGGACAGGTGCAACTAATGAAAAACTGTTTTTT	CASSTGTGATNEKLFF
.	.	TRBV13	TRBJ1-2	TGTGCCAGCAGCTTAGGGGGGACGCTCCTCTATGGCTACACCTTC	CASSLGGTLLYGYTF
.	.	TRBV3-1/TRBV3-2	TRBJ1-5	TGTGCCAGCAGCCCACAAGGTGGCAGCAATCAGCCCCAGCATTTT	CASSPQGGSNQPQHF
TRBD1	.	TRBV19	TRBJ1-1	TGTGCCAGCAGCAACAGGGGAACTGAAGCTTTCTTT	CASSNRGTEAFF
.	once	TRBV2	TRBJ2-3	TGTGCCAGCAGTGAACGGGATACTAGGGAAAGCACAGATACGCAGTATTTT	CASSERDTRESTDTQYF
.	.	TRBV11-2	TRBJ2-5	TGTGCCAGCAGCCCCCCCAATCCGCAGCCCCAAGAGACCCAGTACTTC	CASSPPNPQPQETQYF
TRBD2	.	TRBV28	TRBJ2-5	TGTGCCAGCAGTTCCACGAGCGGGGGGGCTTGGACCCAGTACTTC	CASSSTSGGAWTQYF